Each of the 17 T cell receptor beta chains below was sequenced from the same sample in a study of CD8+ T cells in alopecia areata. Reverse transcription of extracted RNA yielded cDNA, which provided the sequencing template. Data came from immunoSEQ multiplex PCR; TCRdb stores just in-frame clones and leaves some out. The table shows 150,000 to 200,000 clones, with 55% to 65% occurring only once. The sequenced sample consisted of CD4+ T cells sorted from blood. These receptors originate from a human donor in good health.

V usage is TRBV4-2 and J usage is TRBJ2-6, with no clear D. V lost 3 bases and J 0 bases, leaving 12 bases between the germline ends. The germline V gene has CDR1 LGHNA and CDR2 YNFKEQ. CDR3 length: 17 residues. The DNA for the CDR3 is TGTGCCAGCAGCCATACCTCGGCGTCCTCTGGGGCCAACGTCCTGACTTTC. Translated, it gives CASSHTSASSGANVLTF.

This chain uses TRBV7-9 with TRBJ2-1; a weak D match, TRBD1 (5 bases). Trimming shortened V by 2 bases and J by 5 bases, and 13 bases separated the two germline ends. Germline V lookup: CDR1 SEHNR, CDR2 FQNEAQ (reference sequence). This CDR3 is 15 amino acids long. The CDR3 DNA sequence: TGTGCCAGCAGCTTATTTAGGACAAATAACAATGAGCAGTTCTTC. Its translation is CASSLFRTNNNEQFF.

The gene calls are TRBV6-5 and TRBJ2-1; D is unresolved. V lost 4 bases to trimming and J lost 4 bases, with 8 bases between them. The CDR3 consists of 13 residues. Looked up from germline, CDR1 is MNHEY and CDR2 is SVGAGI. The CDR3: CASSSGRYNEQFF. In DNA, the CDR3 is TGTGCCAGCAGTTCCGGACGGTACAATGAGCAGTTCTTC.

V gene TRBV29-1 combines with J gene TRBJ2-7; tentatively, D is TRBD1 (6 bases). Trimming shortened V by 7 bases and J by 2 bases, and 21 bases separated the two germline ends. Germline V gives CDR1 SQVTM, CDR2 ANQGSEA. The length of the CDR3 is 15 residues. The DNA for the CDR3 is TGCAGCGCTAACGGCGCACAGGGATCCCCCTACGAGCAGTACTTC. The encoded protein is CSANGAQGSPYEQYF.

The chain combines TRBV5-1 with TRBJ2-6; D remains ambiguous. The CDR3 extends over 17 amino acids. Trimming left V 1 base short and J 1 base short, with 12 bases between. Germline loops: CDR1 SGHRS, CDR2 YFSETQ. As DNA, the CDR3 is TGCGCCAGCAGCTTGTTCTCGATGCCTTCTGGGGCCAACGTCCTGACTTTC. Translation: CASSLFSMPSGANVLTF.

The V and J genes are TRBV5-1 and TRBJ2-1; TRBD2 matches at 14 bases. CDR1 is SGHRS and CDR2 is YFSETQ in the germline V gene. With V trimmed by 3 bases and J by 0 bases, 5 bases remained unmatched. This CDR3 is 18 amino acids long. This chain's CDR3 is CASSSTSGRGSSYNEQFF. The CDR3 DNA sequence: TGCGCCAGCAGCTCGACTAGCGGGAGGGGGAGCTCCTACAATGAGCAGTTCTTC.

The chain recombines TRBV4-1 with TRBJ2-7; D might be TRBD2 (5 bases). Trimming removed 4 bases at V and 3 bases at J, with 13 bases between. The V gene's germline CDR1 is MGHRA and CDR2 YSYEKL. This CDR3 has 14 amino acids. The chain's CDR3 is CASSPGIRHYEQYF. The CDR3 region has the DNA TGCGCCAGCAGCCCCGGGATCAGACACTACGAGCAGTACTTC.

The chain combines TRBV5-6 with TRBJ1-5, with unresolved D. This CDR3 has 13 amino acids. Germline assignment: CDR1 SGHDT and CDR2 YYEEEE. Trimming shortened V by 0 bases and J by 6 bases, and 7 bases separated the two germline ends. DNA of the CDR3: TGTGCCAGCAGCTTGGTGGGTCGTCAGCCCCAGCATTTT. Protein: CASSLVGRQPQHF.

The rearrangement links TRBV25-1 to TRBJ2-5; 11 bases map to TRBD2. CDR3 length: 14 amino acids. The germline V gene encodes CDR1 MGHDK and CDR2 SYGVNS. With 4 bases clipped from V and 6 bases from J, the junction kept 4 bases outside the gene matches. For the CDR3, the DNA is TGTGCCAGCAGTGCGACTAGCGGGGATAAGACCCAGTACTTC. Translating it yields CASSATSGDKTQYF.

The chain carries TRBV29-1 and TRBJ2-5; no firm D call. This CDR3 region has 11 residues. The germline V and J ends were trimmed by 8 bases and 4 bases, with 11 bases remaining between them. Germline V lookup: CDR1 SQVTM, CDR2 ANQGSEA. The CDR3 loop is CSLRYGETQYF. Written as DNA, the CDR3 is TGCAGCCTTCGTTACGGAGAGACCCAGTACTTC.

V usage is TRBV14 and J usage is TRBJ2-3; D is undetermined. The V gene lost 4 bases and the J gene lost 3 bases, with 17 bases spanning the gap. Germline V gives CDR1 SGHDN, CDR2 FVKESK. This CDR3 comprises 16 residues. CDR3 region: CASSRRVRKGTDTQYF. The CDR3 region has the DNA TGTGCCAGCAGCCGCAGAGTCCGCAAGGGAACAGATACGCAGTATTTT.

The chain is built from TRBV19 and TRBJ1-2, with D tentatively TRBD1 (6 bases). The germline V gene encodes CDR1 LNHDA and CDR2 SQIVND (reference sequence). CDR3 length: 15 residues. V lost 6 bases to trimming and J lost 4 bases, with 18 bases between them. This CDR3 reads CASSSEPGHFYGYTF. The DNA for the CDR3 is TGTGCCAGTAGCAGCGAGCCGGGACATTTCTATGGCTACACCTTC.

This clone has a handful of counts. The chain employs TRBV4-1 and TRBJ1-4; 8 positions match TRBD1. The germline CDR1 and CDR2 sequences are MGHRA and YSYEKL. This CDR3 spans 14 amino acids. V gave up 6 bases and J gave up 5 bases; unmatched junction bases: 5. The CDR3 here is CASRTGTGNEKLFF. The CDR3 nucleotides read TGCGCCAGCAGGACCGGGACAGGCAATGAAAAACTGTTTTTT.

Only a few counts were recorded for this clone. A read error may produce the germline difference seen at one junction end. The chain joins TRBV7-2 to TRBJ2-1, with D possibly called TRBD1 or TRBD2 (9 bases each). This CDR3 is built from 15 residues. CDR1 and CDR2 (germline): SGHTA, FQGNSA. The CDR3 sequence is CASSLAGQGTNEQFF. The CDR3 DNA follows: TGTGCCAGCAGCCTAGCGGGACAGGGAACCAATGAGCAGTTCTTC. Together with reference TRBV7-2 and TRBJ2-1, the CDR3 gives the full variable domain: GAGVSQSPSNKVTEKGKDVELRCDPISGHTALYWYRQSLGQGLEFLIYFQGNSAPDKSGLPSDRFSAERTGGSVSTLTIQRTQQEDSAVYLCASSLAGQGTNEQFFGPGTRLTVL.

This clone has more than one count but fewer than ten. The V gene is TRBV29-1, the J gene TRBJ2-3, with 7 bases matching TRBD2. V was clipped by 4 bases and J by 2 bases; unmatched bases: 12. Germline V CDR1 and CDR2: SQVTM, ANQGSEA. This CDR3 is 16 amino acids long. This CDR3 reads CSVVVGAGPFTDTQYF. In DNA form, the CDR3 reads TGCAGCGTTGTAGTTGGAGCGGGGCCCTTCACAGATACGCAGTATTTT.

This chain uses TRBV27 with TRBJ1-1; TRBD1 aligns across 7 bases. The CDR3 contains 13 residues. The trim removed 3 bases at V and 5 bases at J, leaving 3 bases unmatched. Germline values: CDR1 MNHEY, CDR2 SMNVEV (reference sequence). DNA for the CDR3: TGTGCCAGCAGTTTGACAGGGTATACTGAAGCTTTCTTT. It specifies CASSLTGYTEAFF.

This clone was observed a handful of times. CDR3 sequence reads: CSVGFRFSGANVLTF. CDR3 DNA sequence: TGCAGCGTTGGGTTTCGCTTTTCGGGGGCCAACGTCCTGACTTTC. The chain couples TRBV29-1 to TRBJ2-6; D is undetermined. The CDR3 loop spans 15 amino acids. Germline assignment: CDR1 SQVTM and CDR2 ANQGSEA. V lost 4 bases and J 4 bases, leaving 14 bases between the germline ends.